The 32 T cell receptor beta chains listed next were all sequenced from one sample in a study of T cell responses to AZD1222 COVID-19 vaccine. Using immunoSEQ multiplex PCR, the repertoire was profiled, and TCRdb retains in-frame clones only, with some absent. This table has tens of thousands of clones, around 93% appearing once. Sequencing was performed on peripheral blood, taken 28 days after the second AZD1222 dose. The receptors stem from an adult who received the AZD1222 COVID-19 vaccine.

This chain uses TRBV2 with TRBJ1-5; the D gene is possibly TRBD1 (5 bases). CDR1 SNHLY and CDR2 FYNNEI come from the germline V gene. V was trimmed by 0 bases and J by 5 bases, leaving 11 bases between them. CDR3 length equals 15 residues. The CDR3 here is CASSEAGRSDQPQHF. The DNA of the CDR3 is TGTGCCAGCAGTGAAGCGGGGCGGTCGGATCAGCCCCAGCATTTT.

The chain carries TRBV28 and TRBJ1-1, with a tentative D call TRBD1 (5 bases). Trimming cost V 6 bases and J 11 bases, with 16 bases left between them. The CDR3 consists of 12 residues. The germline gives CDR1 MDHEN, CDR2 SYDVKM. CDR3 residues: CASRGEQAQAFF. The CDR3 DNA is TGTGCCAGCAGGGGAGAACAGGCGCAGGCTTTCTTT.

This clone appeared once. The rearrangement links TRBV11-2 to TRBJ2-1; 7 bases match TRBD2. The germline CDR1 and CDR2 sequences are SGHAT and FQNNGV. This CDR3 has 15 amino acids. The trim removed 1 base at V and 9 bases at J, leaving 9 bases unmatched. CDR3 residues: CASSLGWTRTVEQFF. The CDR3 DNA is TGTGCCAGCAGCTTAGGTTGGACTAGGACCGTTGAGCAGTTCTTC.

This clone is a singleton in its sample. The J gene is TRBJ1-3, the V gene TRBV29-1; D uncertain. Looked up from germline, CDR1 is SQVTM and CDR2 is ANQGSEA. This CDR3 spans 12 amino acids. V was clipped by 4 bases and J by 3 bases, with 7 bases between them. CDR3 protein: CSVVEIGNTIYF. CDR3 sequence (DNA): TGCAGCGTTGTGGAGATTGGAAACACCATATATTTT.

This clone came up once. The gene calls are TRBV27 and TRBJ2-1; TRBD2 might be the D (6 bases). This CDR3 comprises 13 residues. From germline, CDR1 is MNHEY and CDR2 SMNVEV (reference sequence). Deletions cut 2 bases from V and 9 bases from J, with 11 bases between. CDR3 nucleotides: TGTGCCAGCAGTTTAGTAATGGGACTTGAGCAGTTCTTC. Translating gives CASSLVMGLEQFF.

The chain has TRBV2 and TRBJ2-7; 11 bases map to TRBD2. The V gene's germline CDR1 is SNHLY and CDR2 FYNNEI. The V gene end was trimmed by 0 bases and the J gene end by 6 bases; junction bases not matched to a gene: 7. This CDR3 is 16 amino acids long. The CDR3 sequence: CASSEALSGRAGEQYF. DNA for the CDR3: TGTGCCAGCAGTGAAGCGCTTAGCGGGAGGGCTGGCGAGCAGTACTTC.

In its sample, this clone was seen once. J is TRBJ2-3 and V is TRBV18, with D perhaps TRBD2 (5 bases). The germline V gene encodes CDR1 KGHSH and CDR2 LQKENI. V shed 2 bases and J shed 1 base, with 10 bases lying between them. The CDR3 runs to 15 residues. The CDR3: CASSPGRARTDTQYF. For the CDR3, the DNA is TGTGCCAGCTCACCAGGGAGAGCTCGCACAGATACGCAGTATTTT.

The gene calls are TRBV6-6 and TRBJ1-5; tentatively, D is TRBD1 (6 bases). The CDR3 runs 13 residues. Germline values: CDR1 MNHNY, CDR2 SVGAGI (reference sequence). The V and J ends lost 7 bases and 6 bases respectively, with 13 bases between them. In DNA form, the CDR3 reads TGTGCCAGCACATCAGGGGCGGCTCAGCCCCAGCATTTT. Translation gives CASTSGAAQPQHF.

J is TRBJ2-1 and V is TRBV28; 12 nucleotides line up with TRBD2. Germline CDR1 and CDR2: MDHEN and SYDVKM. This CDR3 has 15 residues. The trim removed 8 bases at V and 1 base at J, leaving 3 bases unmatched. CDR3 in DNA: TGTGCCAGCTTACTAGCGGGAGGTTCCTACAATGAGCAGTTCTTC. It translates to CASLLAGGSYNEQFF.

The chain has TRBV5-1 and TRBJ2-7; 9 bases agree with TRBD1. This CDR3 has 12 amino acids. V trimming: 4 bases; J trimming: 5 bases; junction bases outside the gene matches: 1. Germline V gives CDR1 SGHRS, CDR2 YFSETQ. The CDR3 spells CASSRDRDEQYF. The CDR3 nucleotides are TGCGCCAGCAGCAGGGACAGGGACGAGCAGTACTTC.

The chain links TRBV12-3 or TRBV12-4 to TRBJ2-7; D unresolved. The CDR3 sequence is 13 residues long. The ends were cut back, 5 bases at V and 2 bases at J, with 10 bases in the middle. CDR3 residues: CASSRHGTYEQYF. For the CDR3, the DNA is TGTGCCAGCAGTCGCCACGGAACCTACGAGCAGTACTTC.

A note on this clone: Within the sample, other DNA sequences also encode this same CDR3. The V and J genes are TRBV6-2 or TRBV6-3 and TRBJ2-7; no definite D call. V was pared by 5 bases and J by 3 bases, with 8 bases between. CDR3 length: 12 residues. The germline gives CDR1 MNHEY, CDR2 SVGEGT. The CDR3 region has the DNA TGTGCCAGCAGTCCCCAGGACTACGAGCAGTACTTC. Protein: CASSPQDYEQYF.

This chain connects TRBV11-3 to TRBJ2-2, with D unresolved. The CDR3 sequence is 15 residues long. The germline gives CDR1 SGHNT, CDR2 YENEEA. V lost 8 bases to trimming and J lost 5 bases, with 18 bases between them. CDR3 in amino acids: CASPFQASRTGELFF. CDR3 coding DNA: TGTGCCAGCCCGTTTCAGGCCAGCAGAACCGGGGAGCTGTTTTTT.

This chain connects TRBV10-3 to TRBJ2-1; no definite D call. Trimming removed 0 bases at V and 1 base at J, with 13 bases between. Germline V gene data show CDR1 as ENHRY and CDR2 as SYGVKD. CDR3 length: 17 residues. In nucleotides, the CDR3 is TGTGCCATCAGTGAGTCGATCCAGGTCAAATCCTACAATGAGCAGTTCTTC. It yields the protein CAISESIQVKSYNEQFF.

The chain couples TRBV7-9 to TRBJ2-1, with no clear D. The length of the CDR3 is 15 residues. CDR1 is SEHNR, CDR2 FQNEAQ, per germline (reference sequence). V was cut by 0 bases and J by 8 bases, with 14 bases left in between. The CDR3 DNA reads TGTGCCAGCAGCTTAGCCCTTAGTAGATTCGATGAGCAGTTCTTC. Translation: CASSLALSRFDEQFF. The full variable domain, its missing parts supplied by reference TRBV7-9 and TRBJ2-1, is DTGVSQNPRHKITKRGQNVTFRCDPISEHNRLYWYRQTLGQGPEFLTYFQNEAQLEKSRLLSDRFSAERPKGSFSTLEIQRTEQGDSAMYLCASSLALSRFDEQFFGPGTRLTVL.

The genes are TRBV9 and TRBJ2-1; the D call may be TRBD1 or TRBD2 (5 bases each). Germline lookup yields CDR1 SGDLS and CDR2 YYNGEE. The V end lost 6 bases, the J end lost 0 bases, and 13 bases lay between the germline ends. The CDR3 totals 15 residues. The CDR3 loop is CASTHGDHSYNEQFF. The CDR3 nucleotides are TGTGCCAGCACCCACGGGGACCACTCCTACAATGAGCAGTTCTTC. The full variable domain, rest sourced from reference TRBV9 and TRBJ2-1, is DSGVTQTPKHLITATGQRVTLRCSPRSGDLSVYWYQQSLDQGLQFLIQYYNGEERAKGNILERFSAQQFPDLHSELNLSSLELGDSALYFCASTHGDHSYNEQFFGPGTRLTVL.

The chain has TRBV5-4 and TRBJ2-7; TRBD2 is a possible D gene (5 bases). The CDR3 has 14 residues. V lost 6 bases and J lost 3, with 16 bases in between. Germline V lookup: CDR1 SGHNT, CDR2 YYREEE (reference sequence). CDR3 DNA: TGTGCCAGCACTCCGGGGAGCGGAAACTACGAGCAGTACTTC. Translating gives CASTPGSGNYEQYF.

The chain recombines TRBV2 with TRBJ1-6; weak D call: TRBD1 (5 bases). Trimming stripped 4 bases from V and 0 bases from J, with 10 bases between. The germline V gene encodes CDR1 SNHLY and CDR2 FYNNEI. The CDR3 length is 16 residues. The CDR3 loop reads CASSGDRRSYNSPLHF. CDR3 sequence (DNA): TGTGCCAGCAGTGGGGACCGCCGCTCCTATAATTCACCCCTCCACTTT. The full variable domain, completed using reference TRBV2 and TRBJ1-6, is EPEVTQTPSHQVTQMGQEVILRCVPISNHLYFYWYRQILGQKVEFLVSFYNNEISEKSEIFDDQFSVERPDGSNFTLKIRSTKLEDSAMYFCASSGDRRSYNSPLHFGNGTRLTVT.

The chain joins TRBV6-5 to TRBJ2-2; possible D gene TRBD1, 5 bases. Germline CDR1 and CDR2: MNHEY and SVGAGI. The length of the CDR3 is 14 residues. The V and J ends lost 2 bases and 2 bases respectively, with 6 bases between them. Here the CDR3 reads CASSYDSNTGELFF. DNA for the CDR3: TGTGCCAGCAGTTACGACAGTAACACCGGGGAGCTGTTTTTT.

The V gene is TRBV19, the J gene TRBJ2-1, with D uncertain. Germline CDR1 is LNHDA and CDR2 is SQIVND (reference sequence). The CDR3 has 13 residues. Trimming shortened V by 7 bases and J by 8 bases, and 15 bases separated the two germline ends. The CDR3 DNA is TGTGCCAGTAAAGTGGGCGGTTCCGATGAGCAGTTCTTC. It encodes CASKVGGSDEQFF.

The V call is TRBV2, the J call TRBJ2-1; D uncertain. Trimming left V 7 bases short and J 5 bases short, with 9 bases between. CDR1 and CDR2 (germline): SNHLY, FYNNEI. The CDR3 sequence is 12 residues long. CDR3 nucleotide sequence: TGTGCCAGCATCGAACCAGACAATGAGCAGTTCTTC. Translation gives CASIEPDNEQFF.

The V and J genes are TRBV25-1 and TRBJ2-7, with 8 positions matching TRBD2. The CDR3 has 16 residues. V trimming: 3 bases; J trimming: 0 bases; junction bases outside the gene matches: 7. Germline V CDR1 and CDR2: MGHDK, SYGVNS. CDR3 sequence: CASSDRSGSSSYEQYF. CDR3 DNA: TGTGCCAGCAGTGACAGGAGCGGGAGTAGCTCCTACGAGCAGTACTTC.

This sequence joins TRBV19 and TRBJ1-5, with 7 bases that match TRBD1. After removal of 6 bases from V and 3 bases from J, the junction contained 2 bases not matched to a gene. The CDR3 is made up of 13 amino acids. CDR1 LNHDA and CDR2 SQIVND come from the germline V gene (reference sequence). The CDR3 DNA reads TGTGCCAGTAGCGGACAGGCCAATCAGCCCCAGCATTTT. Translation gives CASSGQANQPQHF.

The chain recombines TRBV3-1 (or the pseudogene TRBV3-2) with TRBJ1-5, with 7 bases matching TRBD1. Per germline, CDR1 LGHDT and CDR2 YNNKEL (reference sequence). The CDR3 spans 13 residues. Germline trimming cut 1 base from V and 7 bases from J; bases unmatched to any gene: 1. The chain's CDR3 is CASSQGQGQPQHF. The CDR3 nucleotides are TGTGCCAGCAGCCAAGGACAGGGCCAGCCCCAGCATTTT.

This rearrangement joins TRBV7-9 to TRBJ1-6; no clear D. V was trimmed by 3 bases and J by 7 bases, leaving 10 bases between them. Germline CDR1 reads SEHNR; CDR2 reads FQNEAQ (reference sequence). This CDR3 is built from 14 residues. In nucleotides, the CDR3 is TGTGCCAGCAGCTTGGAGGGTGCGAATTCACCCCTCCACTTT. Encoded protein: CASSLEGANSPLHF.

The CDR3 coding sequence is TGTGCCAGCAGCGTATATCCGTTCGGGGGTAGCGGGATAGGCACAGATACGCAGTATTTT. Translating it yields CASSVYPFGGSGIGTDTQYF. This chain joins TRBV9 and TRBJ2-3; 8 positions agree with TRBD2. This CDR3 spans 20 amino acids. J gave up 1 base and V 1 base, and 17 bases lay outside the gene matches. Germline lookup yields CDR1 SGDLS and CDR2 YYNGEE.

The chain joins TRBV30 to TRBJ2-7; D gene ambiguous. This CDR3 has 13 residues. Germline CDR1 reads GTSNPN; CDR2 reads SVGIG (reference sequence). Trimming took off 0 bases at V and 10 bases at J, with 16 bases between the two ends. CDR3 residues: CAWSVRPPSGQYF. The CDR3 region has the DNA TGTGCCTGGAGTGTACGCCCCCCGTCTGGTCAGTACTTC.

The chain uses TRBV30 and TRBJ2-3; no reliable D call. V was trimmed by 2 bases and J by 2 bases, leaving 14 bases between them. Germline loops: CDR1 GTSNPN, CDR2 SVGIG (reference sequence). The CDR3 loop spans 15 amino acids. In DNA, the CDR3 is TGTGCCTGGAGTCGTAGGGCCACCCCCACAGATACGCAGTATTTT. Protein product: CAWSRRATPTDTQYF.

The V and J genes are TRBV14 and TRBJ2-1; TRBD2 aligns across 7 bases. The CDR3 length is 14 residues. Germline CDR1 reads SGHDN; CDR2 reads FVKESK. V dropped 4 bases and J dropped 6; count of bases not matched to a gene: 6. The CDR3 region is CASSRAASGNEQFF. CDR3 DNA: TGTGCCAGCAGCCGCGCAGCTAGCGGCAATGAGCAGTTCTTC.

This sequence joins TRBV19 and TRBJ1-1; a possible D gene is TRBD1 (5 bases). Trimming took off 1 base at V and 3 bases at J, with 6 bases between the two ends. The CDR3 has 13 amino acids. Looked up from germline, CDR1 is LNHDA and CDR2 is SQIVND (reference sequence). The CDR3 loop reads CASSIAGDTEAFF. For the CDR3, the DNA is TGTGCCAGTAGTATAGCGGGGGACACTGAAGCTTTCTTT. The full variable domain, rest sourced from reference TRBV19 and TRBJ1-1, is DGGITQSPKYLFRKEGQNVTLSCEQNLNHDAMYWYRQDPGQGLRLIYYSQIVNDFQKGDIAEGYSVSREKKESFPLTVTSAQKNPTAFYLCASSIAGDTEAFFGQGTRLTVV.

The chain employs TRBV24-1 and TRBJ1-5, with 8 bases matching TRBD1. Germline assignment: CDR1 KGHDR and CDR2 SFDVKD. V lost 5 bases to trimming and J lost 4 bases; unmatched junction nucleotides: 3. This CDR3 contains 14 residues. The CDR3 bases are TGTGCCACCAGTGGGGACAGGTTGAATCAGCCCCAGCATTTT. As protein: CATSGDRLNQPQHF.

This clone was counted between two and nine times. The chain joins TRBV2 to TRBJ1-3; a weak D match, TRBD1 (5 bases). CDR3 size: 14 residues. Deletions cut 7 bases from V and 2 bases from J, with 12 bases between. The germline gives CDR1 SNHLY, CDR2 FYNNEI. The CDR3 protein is CASITGGAGNTIYF. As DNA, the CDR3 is TGTGCCAGCATCACGGGAGGGGCTGGAAACACCATATATTTT.